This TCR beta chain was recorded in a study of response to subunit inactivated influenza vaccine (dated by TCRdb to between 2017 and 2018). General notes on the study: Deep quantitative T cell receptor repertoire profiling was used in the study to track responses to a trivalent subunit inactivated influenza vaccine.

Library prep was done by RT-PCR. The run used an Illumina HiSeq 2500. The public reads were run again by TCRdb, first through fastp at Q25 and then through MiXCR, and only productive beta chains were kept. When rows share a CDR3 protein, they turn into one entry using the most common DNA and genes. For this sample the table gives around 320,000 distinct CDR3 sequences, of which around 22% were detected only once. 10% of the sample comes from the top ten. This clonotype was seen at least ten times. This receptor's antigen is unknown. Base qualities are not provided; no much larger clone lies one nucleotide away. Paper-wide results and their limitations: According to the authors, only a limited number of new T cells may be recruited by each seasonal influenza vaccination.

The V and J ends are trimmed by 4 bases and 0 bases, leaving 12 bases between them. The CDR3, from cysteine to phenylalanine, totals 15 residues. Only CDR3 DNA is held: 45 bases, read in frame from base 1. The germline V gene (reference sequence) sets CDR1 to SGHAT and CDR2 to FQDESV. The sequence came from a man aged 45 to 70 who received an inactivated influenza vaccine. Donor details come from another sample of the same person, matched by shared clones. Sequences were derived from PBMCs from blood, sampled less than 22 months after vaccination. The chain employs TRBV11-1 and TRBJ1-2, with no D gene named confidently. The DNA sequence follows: TGTGCCAGCAGCTCCTACAGAGAATCTAACTATGGCTACACCTTC. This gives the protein CASSSYRESNYGYTF.